The 5 T cell receptor beta chains below come from one sample, sequenced in a study of blood T cells in healthy people across ages. Together with a sample-barcoded 5' primer, a J-beta primer mix was included in a second PCR lasting about 6 to 11 cycles. TCRdb recomputed calls from the 5' RACE reads with MiXCR, one row per CDR3 protein. The repertoire holds approximately 1,100,000 distinct CDR3 sequences, with 40% to 55% as singletons. Sequenced material: blood. These receptors all stem from a woman aged 60-75 years in good health.

This clonotype has just a few counts. This chain uses TRBV2 with TRBJ2-7; D is undetermined. V lost 4 bases to trimming and J lost 6 bases, with 7 bases between them. The CDR3 spans 11 residues. From germline, CDR1 is SNHLY and CDR2 FYNNEI. The CDR3 sequence: CASSAESEQYF. CDR3 sequence (DNA): TGTGCCAGCAGTGCGGAGTCCGAGCAGTACTTC.

The chain recombines TRBV20-1 with TRBJ2-1; no reliable D call. The germline V and J ends were trimmed by 4 bases and 2 bases, with 18 bases remaining between them. The germline gives CDR1 DFQATT, CDR2 SNEGSKA (reference sequence). The CDR3 has 16 residues. The CDR3 here is CSAITTLINTYNEQFF. The CDR3 bases are TGCAGTGCTATAACAACTCTGATAAATACCTACAATGAGCAGTTCTTC.

This clonotype was seen just once. The chain combines TRBV7-9 with TRBJ2-2; D possibly corresponds to TRBD1 (5 bases). V lost 3 bases and J 0 bases, leaving 8 bases between the germline ends. This CDR3 spans 15 amino acids. CDR1 and CDR2 (germline): SEHNR, FQNEAQ (reference sequence). CDR3 region: CASSFRGPNTGELFF. DNA for the CDR3: TGTGCCAGCAGCTTTAGGGGCCCGAACACCGGGGAGCTGTTTTTT.

The V gene is TRBV7-9, the J gene TRBJ2-7; TRBD2 agrees at 9 bases. The germline gives CDR1 SEHNR, CDR2 FQNEAQ (reference sequence). Trimming took 9 bases from V and 2 from J; bases not matched to a gene: 11. There are 15 residues in the CDR3. The CDR3 nucleotides read TGTGCCAGTTATAACCGGGTAGCGGGAGCCTACGAGCAGTACTTC. Amino acids: CASYNRVAGAYEQYF.

This rearrangement joins TRBV27 to TRBJ1-5; 7 bases line up with TRBD1. J was trimmed by 6 bases and V by 0 bases; bases with no gene match: 5. Germline V CDR1 and CDR2: MNHEY, SMNVEV (reference sequence). CDR3 length: 15 amino acids. The CDR3: CASSLSGGPSQPQHF. In DNA, the CDR3 is TGTGCCAGCAGTTTATCAGGGGGCCCAAGTCAGCCCCAGCATTTT.